Listed below are T cell receptor beta chains from one sample, sequenced in a study of CD8 T cells in ankylosing spondylitis. One entry per CDR3 protein, called by TCRdb with MiXCR from the 5' RACE reads. Of more than 650,000 distinct CDR3 sequences listed, over 9.5% are singletons. Sequenced sample: blood, either unsorted or a sorted T cell fraction (not recorded which). Source of these receptors: a male donor with ankylosing spondylitis. Both conserved end residues are part of each CDR3. A D gene is named only where the DNA matches it firmly. Size values are once, few and many counts, or a class for expanded clones, and some rows have none.

J gene: TRBJ1-1; D gene: NA; V gene: TRBV12-3/TRBV12-4; clone size: many; CDR3 DNA: TGTGCCAGCAGTGGCGACGGTACTGAAGCTTTCTTT; CDR3 protein: CASSGDGTEAFF
J gene: TRBJ2-1; D gene: TRBD1; V gene: TRBV5-1; clone size: few; CDR3 DNA: TGCGCCAGCAGCCAACAGGGGAGCTCCTACAATGAGCAGTTCTTC; CDR3 protein: CASSQQGSSYNEQFF
J gene: TRBJ1-5; D gene: TRBD1; V gene: TRBV5-1; clone size: few; CDR3 DNA: TGCGCCAGCAGCTTGGCCCCGGGACAGGACCACAATCAGCCCCAGCATTTT; CDR3 protein: CASSLAPGQDHNQPQHF
J gene: TRBJ2-7; D gene: TRBD2; V gene: TRBV20-1; clone size: few; CDR3 DNA: TGCAGTGCTAGGCCTTATTGGACTAGAGATGAGCAGTACTTC; CDR3 protein: CSARPYWTRDEQYF
J gene: TRBJ1-1; D gene: NA; V gene: TRBV5-1; clone size: NA; CDR3 DNA: TGCGCCAGCAGCTTGCTTGATATGAACACTGAAGCTTTCTTT; CDR3 protein: CASSLLDMNTEAFF
J gene: TRBJ1-1; D gene: NA; V gene: TRBV28; clone size: NA; CDR3 DNA: TGTGCCAGTTGTTCGACATACACTGAAGCTTTCTTT; CDR3 protein: CASCSTYTEAFF
J gene: TRBJ1-3; D gene: TRBD1; V gene: TRBV7-2; clone size: once; CDR3 DNA: TGTGCCAGCAGCCTGACAGGGGGTCTAGACACCATATATTTT; CDR3 protein: CASSLTGGLDTIYF
J gene: TRBJ2-3; D gene: NA; V gene: TRBV24-1; clone size: NA; CDR3 DNA: TGTGCCACCAGTGATTCTGCTAGCTGGCGCGATACGCAGTATTTT; CDR3 protein: CATSDSASWRDTQYF
J gene: TRBJ2-5; D gene: NA; V gene: TRBV5-1; clone size: few; CDR3 DNA: TGCGCCAGCAGCTTGGGGGGCTGGCGCGGGGAGACCCAGTACTTC; CDR3 protein: CASSLGGWRGETQYF
J gene: TRBJ2-5; D gene: NA; V gene: TRBV7-2; clone size: once; CDR3 DNA: TGTGCCAGCAGCTTTGACAGCATGCAAGAGACCCAGTACTTC; CDR3 protein: CASSFDSMQETQYF
J gene: TRBJ1-2; D gene: NA; V gene: TRBV6-5; clone size: many; CDR3 DNA: TGTGCCAGCAGTTACCTTTCGGTGAAAGGGGGTTCCTATGGCTACACCTTC; CDR3 protein: CASSYLSVKGGSYGYTF
J gene: TRBJ2-7; D gene: NA; V gene: TRBV7-2; clone size: many; CDR3 DNA: TGTGCCAGCAGCTCGCAGGGAGTTGGGGAGCTCTACGAGCAGTACTTC; CDR3 protein: CASSSQGVGELYEQYF
J gene: TRBJ1-2; D gene: NA; V gene: TRBV29-1; clone size: many; CDR3 DNA: TGCAGCGGTGGTCCAGAGCGGGGCTACACCTTC; CDR3 protein: CSGGPERGYTF
J gene: TRBJ2-1; D gene: TRBD2; V gene: TRBV4-3; clone size: NA; CDR3 DNA: TGCGCCAGCAGCCAATCGGGACTAGCGGGAGCCGATGAGCAGTTCTTC; CDR3 protein: CASSQSGLAGADEQFF
J gene: TRBJ2-6; D gene: NA; V gene: TRBV3-1; clone size: NA; CDR3 DNA: TGTGCCAGCAGCCAATTTTGGCCGGGGGTATCGGGGGCCAACGTCCTGACTTTC; CDR3 protein: CASSQFWPGVSGANVLTF
J gene: TRBJ2-4; D gene: NA; V gene: TRBV20-1; clone size: few; CDR3 DNA: TGCAGTCCCTCTACCGCCGTCGTTACCAAAAACATTCAGTACTTC; CDR3 protein: CSPSTAVVTKNIQYF
J gene: TRBJ2-7; D gene: NA; V gene: TRBV25-1; clone size: few; CDR3 DNA: TGTGCCAGCAGTGAATATAGAGGGGGACGCTACGAGCAGTACTTC; CDR3 protein: CASSEYRGGRYEQYF
J gene: TRBJ2-7; D gene: TRBD2; V gene: TRBV20-1; clone size: NA; CDR3 DNA: TGCAGTGCTCCTACCCCTAGCGGGAGGGACGAGCAGTACTTC; CDR3 protein: CSAPTPSGRDEQYF
J gene: TRBJ1-2; D gene: NA; V gene: TRBV7-2; clone size: few; CDR3 DNA: TGTGCCAGCAGCCCGGCCCCTGAATATGGCTACACCTTC; CDR3 protein: CASSPAPEYGYTF
J gene: TRBJ2-5; D gene: NA; V gene: TRBV10-2; clone size: few; CDR3 DNA: TGCGCCAGCAGTGAGGCGGTACTAGGGGAGACCCAGTACTTC; CDR3 protein: CASSEAVLGETQYF
J gene: TRBJ2-7; D gene: NA; V gene: TRBV20-1; clone size: NA; CDR3 DNA: TGCAGTGCTAGACCCCGACGACAGTACTCCTACGAGCAGTACTTC; CDR3 protein: CSARPRRQYSYEQYF
J gene: TRBJ1-1; D gene: NA; V gene: TRBV20-1; clone size: NA; CDR3 DNA: TGCAGTGCTAGAGCCCCAGTTAAACTGAACACTGAAGCTTTCTTT; CDR3 protein: CSARAPVKLNTEAFF
J gene: TRBJ2-7; D gene: NA; V gene: TRBV12-3/TRBV12-4; clone size: NA; CDR3 DNA: TGTGCCAGCAGTTTCGGCTGGGGCCCTGAAAGCGAGCAGTACTTC; CDR3 protein: CASSFGWGPESEQYF
J gene: TRBJ2-1; D gene: NA; V gene: TRBV3-1; clone size: NA; CDR3 DNA: TGTGCCAGCAGCACGTGGGCGGCCTTGAGGAAGCAGTTCTTC; CDR3 protein: CASSTWAALRKQFF
J gene: TRBJ1-5; D gene: NA; V gene: TRBV27; clone size: few; CDR3 DNA: TGTGCCAGCAGTCCGCCTGGGTATCAGCCCCAGCATTTT; CDR3 protein: CASSPPGYQPQHF
J gene: TRBJ1-1; D gene: NA; V gene: TRBV6-1; clone size: few; CDR3 DNA: TGTGCCAGCAGCCTTTCTGGGGCGGGGGTGGCTTTCTTT; CDR3 protein: CASSLSGAGVAFF
J gene: TRBJ2-3; D gene: NA; V gene: TRBV12-3/TRBV12-4; clone size: many; CDR3 DNA: TGTGCCAGCAGTTCCGGCAGTTACCGCACAGATACGCAGTATTTT; CDR3 protein: CASSSGSYRTDTQYF
J gene: TRBJ2-5; D gene: NA; V gene: TRBV4-3; clone size: many; CDR3 DNA: TGCGCCAGCAGCCAAGAGCGAGGAGAAGGCGAAGAGACCCAGTACTTC; CDR3 protein: CASSQERGEGEETQYF
J gene: TRBJ2-1; D gene: NA; V gene: TRBV20-1; clone size: NA; CDR3 DNA: TGCAGTGCCTATAGTGGTTGGGACAATGAGCAGTTCTTC; CDR3 protein: CSAYSGWDNEQFF
J gene: TRBJ2-2; D gene: TRBD2; V gene: TRBV28; clone size: few; CDR3 DNA: TGTGCCAGCAGTTTGATATGGGGGAGGGCCCGGGACACCGGGGAGCTGTTTTTT; CDR3 protein: CASSLIWGRARDTGELFF
J gene: TRBJ2-7; D gene: TRBD2; V gene: TRBV27; clone size: many; CDR3 DNA: TGTGCCAGCAGTTTAACTAGCGTCTACGAGCAGTACTTC; CDR3 protein: CASSLTSVYEQYF
J gene: TRBJ1-3; D gene: TRBD1; V gene: TRBV10-3; clone size: NA; CDR3 DNA: TGTGCCATCAGTGTGGACAGGGTCTCTGGAAACACCATATATTTT; CDR3 protein: CAISVDRVSGNTIYF
J gene: TRBJ1-1; D gene: TRBD1; V gene: TRBV4-3; clone size: few; CDR3 DNA: TGCGCCAGCAGACGGAGGACAGGGGTCATGAACACTGAAGCTTTCTTT; CDR3 protein: CASRRRTGVMNTEAFF
J gene: TRBJ1-5; D gene: NA; V gene: TRBV5-6; clone size: NA; CDR3 DNA: TGTGCCAGCAGCTTAGGCAGGCGCAATCAGCCCCAGCATTTT; CDR3 protein: CASSLGRRNQPQHF
J gene: TRBJ1-5; D gene: NA; V gene: TRBV20-1; clone size: many; CDR3 DNA: TGCAGTGCTAGAGTGGGGGGCTATAGCAATCAGCCCCAGCATTTT; CDR3 protein: CSARVGGYSNQPQHF
J gene: TRBJ1-6; D gene: NA; V gene: TRBV6-5; clone size: few; CDR3 DNA: TGTGCCAGCAGTTACTCGGGGAACGACTCACCCCTCCACTTT; CDR3 protein: CASSYSGNDSPLHF
J gene: TRBJ2-7; D gene: TRBD1; V gene: TRBV24-1; clone size: few; CDR3 DNA: TGTGCCACCAGTGATTTAGCAGGGGGAAAGTACGAGCAGTACTTC; CDR3 protein: CATSDLAGGKYEQYF
J gene: TRBJ2-7; D gene: TRBD2; V gene: TRBV4-1; clone size: many; CDR3 DNA: TGCGCCAGCAGCCGTCTTATTAGAGCGGGACTTACCCGCTCCTACGAGCAGTACTTC; CDR3 protein: CASSRLIRAGLTRSYEQYF
J gene: TRBJ1-1; D gene: NA; V gene: TRBV27; clone size: NA; CDR3 DNA: TGTGCCAGCAGTTTCGGGATTGGGGGAAAGGCTGAAGCTTTCTTT; CDR3 protein: CASSFGIGGKAEAFF
J gene: TRBJ1-2; D gene: TRBD1; V gene: TRBV30; clone size: NA; CDR3 DNA: TGTGCCTGGGACAGGGTGATCTATGGCTACACCTTC; CDR3 protein: CAWDRVIYGYTF
J gene: TRBJ1-6; D gene: NA; V gene: TRBV27; clone size: NA; CDR3 DNA: TGTGCCAGCAGTTTATTTGGAGGGGCCAGCTCCTATAATTCACCCCTCCACTTT; CDR3 protein: CASSLFGGASSYNSPLHF
J gene: TRBJ2-2; D gene: TRBD2; V gene: TRBV6-1; clone size: NA; CDR3 DNA: TGTGCCAGCAGTGATGGACTAGCGGGAGCGGCCGGGGAGCTGTTTTTT; CDR3 protein: CASSDGLAGAAGELFF
J gene: TRBJ2-2; D gene: NA; V gene: TRBV12-3/TRBV12-4; clone size: few; CDR3 DNA: TGTGCCAGCACCTTACTAGAGCCTTGGGAGCTGTTTTTT; CDR3 protein: CASTLLEPWELFF
J gene: TRBJ1-6; D gene: NA; V gene: TRBV6-5; clone size: NA; CDR3 DNA: TGTGCCAGCAGTTACTCAGGACTGGGGAGTTCACCCCTCCACTTT; CDR3 protein: CASSYSGLGSSPLHF
J gene: TRBJ1-4; D gene: NA; V gene: TRBV20-1; clone size: few; CDR3 DNA: TGCAGTGCTAGAGACTTGTATGGGACCGCAACTAATGAAAAACTGTTTTTT; CDR3 protein: CSARDLYGTATNEKLFF
J gene: TRBJ2-7; D gene: NA; V gene: TRBV20-1; clone size: NA; CDR3 DNA: TGCAGTGGGGGGAATCCCCCCTACGAGCAGTACTTC; CDR3 protein: CSGGNPPYEQYF
J gene: TRBJ2-4; D gene: NA; V gene: TRBV4-3; clone size: NA; CDR3 DNA: TGCGCCAGCAGCCAAGATTCCTGGGCCAAAAACATTCAGTACTTC; CDR3 protein: CASSQDSWAKNIQYF
J gene: TRBJ1-2; D gene: TRBD1; V gene: TRBV4-2; clone size: many; CDR3 DNA: TGTGCCAGCAGCCGCCTCGGGACAGGTCCGAACTATGGCTACACCTTC; CDR3 protein: CASSRLGTGPNYGYTF
J gene: TRBJ2-7; D gene: NA; V gene: TRBV20-1; clone size: few; CDR3 DNA: TGCAGTGTTAGGGGTCGGCCTGGGGGCCTCGAGCAGTACTTC; CDR3 protein: CSVRGRPGGLEQYF
J gene: TRBJ2-5; D gene: NA; V gene: TRBV19; clone size: few; CDR3 DNA: TGTGCCAGTAGTATAGATAGCGGCCTCAAGACCCAGTACTTC; CDR3 protein: CASSIDSGLKTQYF
J gene: TRBJ1-4; D gene: NA; V gene: TRBV6-2/TRBV6-3; clone size: few; CDR3 DNA: TGTGCCAGCAGTTATCTTGACGGAAAACTGTTTTTT; CDR3 protein: CASSYLDGKLFF
J gene: TRBJ1-1; D gene: NA; V gene: TRBV20-1; clone size: NA; CDR3 DNA: TGCAGTGCTAGTTTAGAGGGCGTGAAGGCTTTCTTT; CDR3 protein: CSASLEGVKAFF
J gene: TRBJ1-3; D gene: NA; V gene: TRBV28; clone size: few; CDR3 DNA: TGTGCCAGCAGTTTACTACCTGACTCTGGAAACACCATATATTTT; CDR3 protein: CASSLLPDSGNTIYF
J gene: TRBJ1-2; D gene: NA; V gene: TRBV7-2; clone size: many; CDR3 DNA: TGTGCCAGCAGCTTTGGTGGAGTTAACTATGGCTACACCTTC; CDR3 protein: CASSFGGVNYGYTF
J gene: TRBJ2-1; D gene: NA; V gene: TRBV20-1; clone size: few; CDR3 DNA: TGCAGTGCTACGGGACTCTTGGTGGGTGAGCAGTTCTTC; CDR3 protein: CSATGLLVGEQFF